A single sample is the source of the 8 T cell receptor beta chains below, sequenced in a study of OX40 agonist ivuxolimab in advanced cancers. Some clones are missing from TCRdb's copy, which holds only in-frame ones; the method was immunoSEQ multiplex PCR. This sample has about 46,000 clones, with around nine tenths found just once. Here the sequenced sample was CD4+ or CD8+ T cells sorted from blood, taken in a trial of the OX40 agonist ivuxolimab. These receptors originate from an adult with an advanced solid tumor such as melanoma, head and neck, liver or kidney cancer.

The V and J genes are TRBV7-2 and TRBJ2-7; D is possibly TRBD1 (5 bases). The V gene lost 0 bases and the J gene lost 3 bases, with 12 bases spanning the gap. The germline CDR1 and CDR2 sequences are SGHTA and FQGNSA. The CDR3 covers 15 residues. CDR3 DNA sequence: TGTGCCAGCAGCTTAGCCGGACATGGGGACTACGAGCAGTACGTC. Amino acid sequence: CASSLAGHGDYEQYV.

The chain joins TRBV7-9 to TRBJ2-5; D call uncertain. From germline, CDR1 is SEHNR and CDR2 FQNEAQ (reference sequence). V was cut by 0 bases and J by 4 bases, with 3 bases left in between. The CDR3 has 12 amino acids. The CDR3 coding sequence is TGTGCCAGCAGCTTAGCTATAGAGACCCAGTACTTC. As protein: CASSLAIETQYF.

The chain combines TRBV7-9 with TRBJ1-1, with D maybe TRBD1 (6 bases). V lost 5 bases to trimming and J lost 6 bases, with 22 bases between them. The CDR3 sequence is 16 residues long. CDR1 is SEHNR, CDR2 FQNEAQ, per germline (reference sequence). CDR3 region: CASSPPRGHRDPEAFF. Here the CDR3 DNA reads TGTGCCAGCAGCCCGCCCCGGGGGCATAGAGACCCTGAAGCTTTCTTT. Complete variable domain (other parts from reference TRBV7-9 and TRBJ1-1): DTGVSQNPRHKITKRGQNVTFRCDPISEHNRLYWYRQTLGQGPEFLTYFQNEAQLEKSRLLSDRFSAERPKGSFSTLEIQRTEQGDSAMYLCASSPPRGHRDPEAFFGQGTRLTVV.

This chain connects TRBV5-5 to TRBJ1-1; D ambiguous. The CDR3 has 13 amino acids. Germline CDR1 SGHKS, CDR2 YYEKEE (reference sequence). V shed 4 bases and J shed 1 base, with 8 bases lying between them. The CDR3 reads CASSDWENTEAFF. CDR3 DNA: TGTGCCAGCAGCGACTGGGAGAACACTGAAGCTTTCTTT.

This clone was counted once. The chain joins TRBV6-6 to TRBJ2-3; 10 bases agree with TRBD2. J was trimmed by 2 bases and V by 5 bases; bases with no gene match: 4. There are 15 residues in the CDR3. Looked up from germline, CDR1 is MNHNY and CDR2 is SVGAGI (reference sequence). The CDR3 loop is CASSQRGGSTDTQYF. The CDR3 nucleotides are TGTGCCAGCAGTCAGCGGGGGGGCTCCACAGATACGCAGTATTTT.

The V and J genes are TRBV4-1 and TRBJ2-5, with no clear D. Looked up from germline, CDR1 is MGHRA and CDR2 is YSYEKL. The V end lost 4 bases, the J end lost 7 bases, and 10 bases lay between the germline ends. The CDR3 loop spans 12 amino acids. Here the CDR3 reads CASSLPDVTQYF. DNA for the CDR3: TGCGCCAGCAGCCTCCCAGATGTGACCCAGTACTTC.

The chain has TRBV7-6 and TRBJ1-5; D gene unclear. V lost 0 bases and J lost 3, with 6 bases in between. The CDR3 totals 14 residues. Germline CDR1 SGHVS, CDR2 FNYEAQ. The CDR3 DNA is TGTGCCAGCAGCTTAGCAGGGAACAATCAGCCCCAGCATTTT. This translates into CASSLAGNNQPQHF.

The chain uses TRBV4-3 and TRBJ2-1; weak D call: TRBD1 (5 bases). This CDR3 has 15 amino acids. From germline, CDR1 is LGHNA and CDR2 YSLEER. The ends were cut back, 4 bases at V and 0 bases at J, with 10 bases in the middle. The CDR3 loop reads CASSPGRSSYNEQFF. CDR3 nucleotides: TGCGCCAGCAGCCCAGGGCGTAGCTCCTACAATGAGCAGTTCTTC.